This entry concerns a single TCR beta chain. Antigen unknown. Relapse was seen in all patients after autologous stem cell transplantation, and brentuximab vedotin exposure was variable. Method: immunoSEQ multiplex PCR; TCRdb's copy keeps in-frame clones and lacks some. Here the sample spans around 150,000 clones, about four fifths being singletons. The germline V gene encodes CDR1 SEHNR and CDR2 FQNEAQ (reference sequence). The CDR3 totals 16 residues. V dropped 5 bases and J dropped 4; count of bases not matched to a gene: 11. The entry originates in a study of PD-1 blockade in classical Hodgkin lymphoma. Study background: Patients received nivolumab 3 mg/kg intravenously every 2 weeks.

Study conclusions and caveats: By C4D1, CD4+ diversity increased significantly, especially in complete responders. Patients with a complete response exhibited baseline diversity comparable to newly diagnosed patients.

The sequence derives from a human donor with classical Hodgkin lymphoma. The chain joins TRBV7-9 to TRBJ1-2; 9 positions agree with TRBD1. Sequenced here: peripheral blood mononuclear cells (PBMCs), sampled before the second cycle of nivolumab. CDR3 sequence (DNA): TGTGCCAGCAGCCAAGGGTGGGACAGGGCCATCTATGGCTACACCTTC. This sequence encodes CASSQGWDRAIYGYTF.